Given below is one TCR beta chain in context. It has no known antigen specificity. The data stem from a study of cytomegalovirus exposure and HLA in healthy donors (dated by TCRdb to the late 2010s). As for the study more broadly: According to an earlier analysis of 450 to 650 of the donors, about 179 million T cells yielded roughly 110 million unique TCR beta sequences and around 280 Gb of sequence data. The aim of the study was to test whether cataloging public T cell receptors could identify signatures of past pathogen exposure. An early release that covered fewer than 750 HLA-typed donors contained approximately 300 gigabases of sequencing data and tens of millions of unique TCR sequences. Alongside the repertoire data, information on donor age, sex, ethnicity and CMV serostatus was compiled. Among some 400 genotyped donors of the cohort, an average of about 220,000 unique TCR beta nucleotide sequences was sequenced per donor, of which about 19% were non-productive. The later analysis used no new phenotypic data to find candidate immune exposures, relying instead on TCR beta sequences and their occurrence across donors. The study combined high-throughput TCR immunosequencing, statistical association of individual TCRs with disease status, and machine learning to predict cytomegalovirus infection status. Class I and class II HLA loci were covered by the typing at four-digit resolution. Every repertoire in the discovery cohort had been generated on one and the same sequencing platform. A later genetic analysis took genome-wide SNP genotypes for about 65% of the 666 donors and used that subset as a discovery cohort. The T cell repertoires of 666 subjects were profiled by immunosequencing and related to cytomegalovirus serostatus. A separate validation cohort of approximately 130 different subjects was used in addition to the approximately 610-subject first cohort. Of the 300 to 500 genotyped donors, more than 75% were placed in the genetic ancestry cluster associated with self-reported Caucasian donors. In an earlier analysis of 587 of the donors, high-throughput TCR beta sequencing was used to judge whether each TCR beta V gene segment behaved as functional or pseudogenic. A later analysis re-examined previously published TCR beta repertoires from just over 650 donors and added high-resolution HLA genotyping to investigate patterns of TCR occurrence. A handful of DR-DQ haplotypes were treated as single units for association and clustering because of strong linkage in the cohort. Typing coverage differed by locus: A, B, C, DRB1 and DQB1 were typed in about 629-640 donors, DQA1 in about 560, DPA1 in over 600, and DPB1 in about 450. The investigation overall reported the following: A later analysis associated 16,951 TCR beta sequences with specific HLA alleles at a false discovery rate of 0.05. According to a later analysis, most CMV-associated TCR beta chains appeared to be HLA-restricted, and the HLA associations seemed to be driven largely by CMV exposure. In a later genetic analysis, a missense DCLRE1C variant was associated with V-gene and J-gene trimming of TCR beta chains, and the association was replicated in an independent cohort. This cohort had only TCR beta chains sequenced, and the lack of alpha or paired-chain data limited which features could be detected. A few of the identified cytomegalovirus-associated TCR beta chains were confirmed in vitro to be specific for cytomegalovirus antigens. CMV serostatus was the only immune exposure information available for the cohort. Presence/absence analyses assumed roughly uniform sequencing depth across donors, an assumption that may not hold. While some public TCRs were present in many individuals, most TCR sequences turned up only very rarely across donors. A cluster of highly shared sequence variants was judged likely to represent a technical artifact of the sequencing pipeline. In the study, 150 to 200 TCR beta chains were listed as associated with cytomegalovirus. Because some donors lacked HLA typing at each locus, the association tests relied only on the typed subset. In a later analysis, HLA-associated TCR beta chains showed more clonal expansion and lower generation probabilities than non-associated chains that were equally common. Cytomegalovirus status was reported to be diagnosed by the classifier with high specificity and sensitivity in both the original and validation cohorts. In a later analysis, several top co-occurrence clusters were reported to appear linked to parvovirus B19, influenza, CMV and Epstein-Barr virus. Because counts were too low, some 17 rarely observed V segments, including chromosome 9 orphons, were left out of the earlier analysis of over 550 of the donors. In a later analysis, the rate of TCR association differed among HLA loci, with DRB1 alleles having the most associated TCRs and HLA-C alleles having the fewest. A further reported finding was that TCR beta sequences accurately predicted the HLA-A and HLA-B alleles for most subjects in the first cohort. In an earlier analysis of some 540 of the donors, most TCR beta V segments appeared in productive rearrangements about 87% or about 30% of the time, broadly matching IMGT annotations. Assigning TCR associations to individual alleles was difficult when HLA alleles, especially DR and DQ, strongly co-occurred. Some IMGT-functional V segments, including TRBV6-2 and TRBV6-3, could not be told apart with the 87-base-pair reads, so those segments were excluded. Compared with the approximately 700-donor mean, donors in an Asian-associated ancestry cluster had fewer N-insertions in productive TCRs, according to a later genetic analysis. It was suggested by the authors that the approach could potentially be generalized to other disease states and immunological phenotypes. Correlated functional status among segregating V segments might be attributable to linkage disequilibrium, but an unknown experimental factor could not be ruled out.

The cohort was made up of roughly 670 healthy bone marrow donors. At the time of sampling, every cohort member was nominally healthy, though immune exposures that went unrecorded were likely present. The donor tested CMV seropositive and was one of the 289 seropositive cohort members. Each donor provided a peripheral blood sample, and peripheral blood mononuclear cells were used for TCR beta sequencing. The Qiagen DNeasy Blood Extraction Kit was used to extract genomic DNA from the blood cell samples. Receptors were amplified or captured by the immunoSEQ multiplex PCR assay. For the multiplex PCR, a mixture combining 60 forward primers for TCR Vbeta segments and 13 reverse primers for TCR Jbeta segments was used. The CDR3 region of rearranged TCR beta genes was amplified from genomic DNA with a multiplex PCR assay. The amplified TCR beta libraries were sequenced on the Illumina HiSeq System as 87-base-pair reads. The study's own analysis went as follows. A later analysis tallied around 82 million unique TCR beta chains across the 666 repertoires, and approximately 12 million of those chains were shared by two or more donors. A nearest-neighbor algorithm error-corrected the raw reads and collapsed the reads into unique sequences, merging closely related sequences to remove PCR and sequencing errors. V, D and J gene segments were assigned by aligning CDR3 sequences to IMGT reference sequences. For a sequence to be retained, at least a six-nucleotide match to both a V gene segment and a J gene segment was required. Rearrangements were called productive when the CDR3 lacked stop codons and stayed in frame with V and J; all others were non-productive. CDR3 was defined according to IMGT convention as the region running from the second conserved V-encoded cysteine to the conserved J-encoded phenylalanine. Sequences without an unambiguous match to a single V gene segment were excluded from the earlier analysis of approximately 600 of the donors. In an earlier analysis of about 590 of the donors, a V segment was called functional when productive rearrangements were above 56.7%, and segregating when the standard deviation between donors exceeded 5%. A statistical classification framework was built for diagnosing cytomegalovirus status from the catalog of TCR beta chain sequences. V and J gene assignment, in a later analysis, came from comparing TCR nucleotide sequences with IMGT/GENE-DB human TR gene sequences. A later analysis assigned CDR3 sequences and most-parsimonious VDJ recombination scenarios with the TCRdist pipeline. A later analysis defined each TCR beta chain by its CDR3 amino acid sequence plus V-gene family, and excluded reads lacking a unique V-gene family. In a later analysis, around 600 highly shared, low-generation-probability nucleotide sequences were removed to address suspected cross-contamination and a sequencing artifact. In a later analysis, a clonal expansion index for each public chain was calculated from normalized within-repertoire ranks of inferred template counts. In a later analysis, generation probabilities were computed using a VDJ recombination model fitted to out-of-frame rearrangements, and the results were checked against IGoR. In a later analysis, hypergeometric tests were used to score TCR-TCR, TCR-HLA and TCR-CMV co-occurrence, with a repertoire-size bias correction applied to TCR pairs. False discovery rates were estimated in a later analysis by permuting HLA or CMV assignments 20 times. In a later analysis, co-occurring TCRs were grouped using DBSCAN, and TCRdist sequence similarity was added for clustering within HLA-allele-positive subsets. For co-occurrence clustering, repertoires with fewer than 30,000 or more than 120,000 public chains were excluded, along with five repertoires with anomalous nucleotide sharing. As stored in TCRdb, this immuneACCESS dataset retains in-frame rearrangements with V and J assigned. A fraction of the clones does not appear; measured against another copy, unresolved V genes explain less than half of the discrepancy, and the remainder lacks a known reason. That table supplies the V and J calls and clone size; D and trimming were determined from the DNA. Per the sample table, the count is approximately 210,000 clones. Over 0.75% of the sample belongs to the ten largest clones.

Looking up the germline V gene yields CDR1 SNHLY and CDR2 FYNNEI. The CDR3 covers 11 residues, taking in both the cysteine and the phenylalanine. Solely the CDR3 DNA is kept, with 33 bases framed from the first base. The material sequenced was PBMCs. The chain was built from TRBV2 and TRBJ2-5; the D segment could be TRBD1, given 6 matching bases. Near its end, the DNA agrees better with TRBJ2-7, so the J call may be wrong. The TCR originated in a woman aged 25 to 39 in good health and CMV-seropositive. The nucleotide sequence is TGTGCCAGCAGACAGGGTTACGAGCAGTACTTC. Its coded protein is CASRQGYEQYF.